This TCR beta chain was recovered during a study of metastatic and nonmetastatic thyroid tumors. Study details: Both malignant and benign thyroid patients supplied peripheral blood and tumor or nodule tissue samples, across which the repertoires of these patients were then compared.

This clone has a count of ten or more. Its antigen is not identified. All patients were treatment-naive before thyroid surgery. Germline CDR1 is KGHDR and CDR2 is SFDVKD. Trimming took 4 bases from V and 4 from J, leaving 14 bases between them. This CDR3 has 15 residues. TCRdb recomputed clones from the PCR reads via MiXCR. Here the sample spans 31,000 or so clones, more than 25% being singletons. Study results and limitations: According to reports, the diversity of TCR beta was significantly higher in malignant thyroid tumors than in benign nodules, and this held in both blood and tumor samples.

The specimen was blood. This receptor was identified in a female donor with papillary thyroid cancer or a benign thyroid nodule (not recorded which). Some clones in this sample may be carry-over from other donors' samples. This sequence joins TRBV24-1 and TRBJ2-3, with D possibly being TRBD1 (6 bases). The CDR3 sequence: CATSDPQGYADTQYF. The CDR3 bases are TGTGCCACCAGTGACCCACAGGGATATGCAGATACGCAGTATTTT.